This TCR beta chain was profiled in a study of long-term antiretroviral therapy in people with HIV. CDR3 length equals 13 residues. Per the germline V gene, CDR1 is MNHNS and CDR2 is SASEGT. V was cut by 7 bases and J by 4 bases, with 13 bases left in between. The libraries were made with immunoSEQ v3.0 at survey level. Data came from immunoSEQ multiplex PCR; TCRdb stores just in-frame clones and leaves some out. Of tens of thousands of clones listed, 90% to 95% are singletons. Findings and limits, study-wide: Before ART, certain clones expanded, and these dominated the repertoire at all time points.

This clone was detected only once. Its antigen is still unknown. The sequencing here drew on unsorted PBMCs, taken 6 to 6.5 years after starting antiretroviral therapy. This rearrangement joins TRBV6-1 to TRBJ1-2; no clear D gene. This TCR derives from a man younger than 40 with HIV. DNA of the CDR3: TGTGCCAGCACGGTCAGTGCCAGCTATGGCTACACCTTC. This codes for CASTVSASYGYTF.